These T cell receptor beta chains were read from a single sample in a study of blood T cells in healthy people across ages. Each CDR3 protein is one row after TCRdb ran MiXCR on the 5' RACE reads. The table has about 970,000 distinct CDR3 sequences, roughly 51% seen once. The material sequenced was blood. The receptors originated from a woman aged 60-75 years in good health. Each CDR3 is given with its conserved first and last residue. D genes are given only for firm matches. Only part of the rows carry a size: once, few, many, or a class if the clone is expanded.

j_gene	v_gene	abundance	d_gene	CDR3aa	CDR3nt
TRBJ1-2	TRBV29-1	-	-	CSVSTVYGYTF	TGCAGCGTGTCCACAGTCTATGGCTACACCTTC
TRBJ2-2	TRBV28	-	TRBD1	CASSFLANTGGLDTGELFF	TGTGCCAGCAGTTTTTTGGCGAATACAGGGGGACTCGACACCGGGGAGCTGTTTTTT
TRBJ2-5	TRBV6-2/TRBV6-3	-	-	CASSYRRTSSRTQYF	TGTGCCAGCAGTTACCGGCGGACCTCGAGTAGGACCCAGTACTTC
TRBJ2-7	TRBV6-2/TRBV6-3	-	TRBD1	CASSYRTGSTYEQYF	TGTGCCAGTAGTTACCGGACAGGGAGTACCTACGAGCAGTACTTC
TRBJ2-1	TRBV4-1	few	-	CASSQDRSPPTNNEQFF	TGCGCCAGCAGCCAAGATAGGTCTCCCCCAACAAACAATGAGCAGTTCTTC
TRBJ2-3	TRBV10-1	-	TRBD2	CASSESAGGTDTQYF	TGCGCCAGCAGTGAGTCGGCGGGGGGGACAGATACGCAGTATTTT
TRBJ2-6	TRBV14	-	-	CASSRGGRASGANVLTF	TGTGCCAGCAGCCGCGGAGGTAGAGCCTCTGGGGCCAACGTCCTGACTTTC
TRBJ2-1	TRBV7-9	-	TRBD2	CASSFGPLAGGPGGEFF	TGTGCCAGCAGCTTTGGACCCTTAGCGGGAGGGCCCGGTGGAGAGTTCTTC
TRBJ2-4	TRBV6-2/TRBV6-3	-	-	CASWDLRQQYF	TGTGCCAGCTGGGATTTGCGGCAGCAGTACTTC
TRBJ1-1	TRBV6-5	-	-	CASSAKMGAEAFF	TGTGCCAGCAGTGCGAAGATGGGCGCTGAAGCTTTCTTT
TRBJ1-6	TRBV14	few	-	CASSRRSDRLNSPLHF	TGTGCCAGCAGCCGCCGTTCGGACAGACTTAATTCACCCCTCCACTTT
TRBJ2-1	TRBV12-3/TRBV12-4	-	-	CASSLAMDNEQFF	TGTGCCAGCAGTTTAGCGATGGATAATGAGCAGTTCTTC
TRBJ2-6	TRBV12-3/TRBV12-4	few	TRBD1	CASSRDRAAGANVLTF	TGTGCCAGCAGTCGGGACAGGGCGGCTGGGGCCAACGTCCTGACTTTC
TRBJ2-1	TRBV7-2	-	-	CASSSRDSYNEQFF	TGTGCCAGCAGCTCCAGAGACAGCTACAATGAGCAGTTCTTC
TRBJ2-7	TRBV4-3	-	-	CASSQDRGRTYEQYF	TGCGCCAGCAGCCAAGATCGAGGCAGAACCTACGAGCAGTACTTC
TRBJ2-5	TRBV2	-	-	CASRPGAGLQETQYF	TGTGCCAGCAGGCCGGGAGCAGGGCTCCAAGAGACCCAGTACTTC
TRBJ1-6	TRBV5-1	few	-	CASSLDGQRNSPLHF	TGCGCCAGCAGCTTGGATGGACAGAGGAATTCACCCCTCCACTTT
TRBJ2-1	TRBV28	few	TRBD2	CASSARLAEYPGTYNEQFF	TGTGCCAGCAGTGCGAGACTAGCGGAGTACCCCGGAACCTACAATGAGCAGTTCTTC
TRBJ1-1	TRBV13	-	TRBD1	CASSSGQGGEDTEAFF	TGTGCCAGCAGCTCCGGACAGGGGGGGGAGGACACTGAAGCTTTCTTT
TRBJ2-5	TRBV27	few	-	CASSTSLAGGETQYF	TGTGCCAGCAGTACATCATTAGCAGGAGGGGAGACCCAGTACTTC
TRBJ2-7	TRBV2	-	TRBD1	CASTDVGDRGPDEQYF	TGTGCCAGCACCGACGTCGGGGACAGGGGGCCAGACGAGCAGTACTTC
TRBJ1-5	TRBV20-1	few	-	CSALPGAYSNQPQHF	TGCAGTGCCCTACCCGGGGCTTATAGCAATCAGCCCCAGCATTTT
TRBJ2-7	TRBV28	-	TRBD2	CASKSRGDPSSYEQYF	TGTGCCAGCAAATCCCGGGGGGACCCGAGCTCCTACGAGCAGTACTTC
TRBJ2-7	TRBV7-2	few	-	CASRLPGQTYEQYF	TGTGCCAGCAGGTTACCCGGACAAACCTACGAGCAGTACTTC
TRBJ2-1	TRBV14	-	-	CASSPLAGIGSYNEQFF	TGTGCCAGCAGCCCCCTTGCGGGAATAGGGTCCTACAATGAGCAGTTCTTC
TRBJ1-4	TRBV30	-	-	CAWSVTQGVLFF	TGTGCCTGGAGTGTGACTCAGGGCGTACTGTTTTTT
TRBJ2-1	TRBV20-1	many	TRBD2	CSARDWTSHNEQFF	TGCAGTGCTAGAGATTGGACTAGCCACAATGAGCAGTTCTTC
TRBJ2-5	TRBV9	few	-	CASSVFRGHNEQYF	TGTGCCAGCAGCGTATTCCGGGGTCACAATGAGCAGTACTTC
TRBJ2-3	TRBV5-1	-	-	CASSLLLQGGPNTDTQYF	TGCGCCAGCAGCTTACTCCTTCAAGGGGGACCAAACACAGATACGCAGTATTTT
TRBJ2-1	TRBV5-1	-	-	CASSLDLGFNEQFF	TGCGCCAGCAGCTTGGACCTAGGCTTTAATGAGCAGTTCTTC
TRBJ2-7	TRBV4-1	-	TRBD2	CASSQDPGLAGGFHEQYF	TGCGCCAGCAGCCAAGATCCCGGACTAGCGGGAGGGTTCCACGAGCAGTACTTC
TRBJ1-1	TRBV20-1	-	-	CSAPSPGLTAFF	TGCAGTGCACCGAGTCCGGGACTAACCGCTTTCTTT
TRBJ2-3	TRBV20-1	-	TRBD2	CSARDTNNGLAEGDTQYF	TGCAGTGCTAGAGATACTAACAATGGACTAGCGGAGGGAGATACGCAGTATTTT
TRBJ2-3	TRBV18	-	-	CASSSTGGRDTQYF	TGTGCCAGCTCATCCACAGGAGGCAGGGATACGCAGTATTTT
TRBJ2-7	TRBV9	-	TRBD2	CASSVSSGTRGYEQYF	TGTGCCAGCAGCGTGTCTTCCGGGACTAGGGGCTACGAGCAGTACTTC